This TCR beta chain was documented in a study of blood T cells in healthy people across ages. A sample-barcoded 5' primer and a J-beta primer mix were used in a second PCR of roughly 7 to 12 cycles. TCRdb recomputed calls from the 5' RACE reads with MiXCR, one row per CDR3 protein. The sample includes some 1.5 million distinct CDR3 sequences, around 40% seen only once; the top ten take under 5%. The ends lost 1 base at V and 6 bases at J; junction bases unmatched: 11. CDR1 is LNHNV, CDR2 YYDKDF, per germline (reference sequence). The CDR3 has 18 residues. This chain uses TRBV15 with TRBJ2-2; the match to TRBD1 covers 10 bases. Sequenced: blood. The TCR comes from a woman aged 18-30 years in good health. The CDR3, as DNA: TGTGCCACCAGCAGAGTAACCCAGGGGACAGGGGTTTCCGGGGAGCTGTTTTTT. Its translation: CATSRVTQGTGVSGELFF.